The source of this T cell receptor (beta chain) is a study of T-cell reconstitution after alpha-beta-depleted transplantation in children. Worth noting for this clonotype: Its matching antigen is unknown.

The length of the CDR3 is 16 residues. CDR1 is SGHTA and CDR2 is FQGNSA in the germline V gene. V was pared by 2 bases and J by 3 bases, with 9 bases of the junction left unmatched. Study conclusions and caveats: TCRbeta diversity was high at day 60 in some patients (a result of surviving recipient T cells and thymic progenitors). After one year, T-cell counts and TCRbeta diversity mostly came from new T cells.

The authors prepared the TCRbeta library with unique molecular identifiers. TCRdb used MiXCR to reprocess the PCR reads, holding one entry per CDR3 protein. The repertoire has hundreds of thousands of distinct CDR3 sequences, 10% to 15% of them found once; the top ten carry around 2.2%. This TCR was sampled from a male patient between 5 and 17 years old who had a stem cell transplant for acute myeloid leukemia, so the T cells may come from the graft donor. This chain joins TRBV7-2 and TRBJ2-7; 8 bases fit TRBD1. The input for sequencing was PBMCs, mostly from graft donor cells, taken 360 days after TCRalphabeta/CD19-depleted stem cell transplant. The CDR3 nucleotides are TGTGCCAGCAGCTTACAGGGGGCCAGTTCTGTCTACGAGCAGTACTTC. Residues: CASSLQGASSVYEQYF.